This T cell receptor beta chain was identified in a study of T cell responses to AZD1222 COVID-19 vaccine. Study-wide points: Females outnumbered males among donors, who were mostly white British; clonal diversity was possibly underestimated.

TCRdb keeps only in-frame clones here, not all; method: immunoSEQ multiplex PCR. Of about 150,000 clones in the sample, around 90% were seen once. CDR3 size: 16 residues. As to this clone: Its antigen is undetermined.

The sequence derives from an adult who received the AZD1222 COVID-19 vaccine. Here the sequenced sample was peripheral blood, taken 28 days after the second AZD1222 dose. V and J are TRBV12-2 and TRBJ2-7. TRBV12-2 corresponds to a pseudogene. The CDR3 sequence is CASRLAVRRLHYEQYF. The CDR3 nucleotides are TGTGCAAGTCGCTTAGCGGTACGAAGGCTACACTACGAGCAGTACTTC.